These 27 T cell receptor beta chains share one sample of origin, sequenced in a study of naive and memory T cell subsets. Study outcomes and limitations: Especially in CD8 cells, naive repertoires contained a few larger clonotypes, possibly CD45RA-re-expressing memory cells.

No antigens are known for them. The beta constant-region primer was an equimolar mix of two oligonucleotides covering TRBC1 and TRBC2. The ligated cDNA underwent four PCR rounds using SP2 and nested alpha and beta constant-region primers. Each CDR3 protein is one row after TCRdb ran MiXCR on the UMI-ligation and nested PCR reads. The table lists over 110,000 distinct CDR3 sequences, approximately 20% of them singletons. Sequencing was carried out using naive CD8+ T cells from blood. These receptors came from a human donor in good health.

The rearrangement uses TRBV6-5 and TRBJ2-7, with D tentatively TRBD2 (6 bases). Trimming took 6 bases from V and 7 from J, leaving 16 bases between them. There are 13 residues in the CDR3. The germline gives CDR1 MNHEY, CDR2 SVGAGI. CDR3 protein: CASSHSGAEEQYF. CDR3 in DNA: TGTGCCAGCAGCCACTCGGGAGCCGAAGAGCAGTACTTC.

This clonotype was seen a handful of times. The J gene is TRBJ1-5, the V gene TRBV12-3 or TRBV12-4, with D tentatively TRBD1 (5 bases). The V end was cut by 3 bases, the J end by 5 bases, with 8 bases between. This CDR3 is built from 13 residues. CDR3 amino acids: CASSLDTDQPQHF. For the CDR3, the DNA is TGTGCCAGCAGTTTGGACACCGATCAGCCCCAGCATTTT.

This chain links TRBV7-9 with TRBJ2-1; 13 bases match TRBD2. The germline gives CDR1 SEHNR, CDR2 FQNEAQ (reference sequence). Germline trimming cut 7 bases from V and 4 bases from J; bases unmatched to any gene: 13. The CDR3 covers 18 residues. This CDR3 is CASTGTSGNFGSYNEQFF. The CDR3 nucleotides read TGTGCCAGCACCGGGACTAGCGGGAATTTTGGTTCTTACAATGAGCAGTTCTTC.

V gene TRBV7-9 combines with J gene TRBJ2-3; 9 bases map to TRBD2. Germline V gene sequence: CDR1 SEHNR, CDR2 FQNEAQ (reference sequence). The CDR3 has 14 residues. The junction had 6 bases not matched to a gene; V was cut back by 5 bases and J by 6 bases. The CDR3 DNA follows: TGTGCCAGCAGCCCCTATAGCGGGAGCGATACGCAGTATTTT. Residues: CASSPYSGSDTQYF.

The chain has TRBV6-1 and TRBJ2-1; D may be TRBD2 (6 bases). CDR3 length: 15 amino acids. The germline V gene has CDR1 MNHNS and CDR2 SASEGT. The ends were cut back, 1 base at V and 8 bases at J, with 15 bases in the middle. CDR3 region: CASSEVAGSGDEQFF. The CDR3 bases are TGTGCCAGCAGTGAAGTCGCGGGATCGGGGGATGAGCAGTTCTTC.

The chain uses TRBV29-1 and TRBJ2-1; D is perhaps TRBD2 (6 bases). The germline gives CDR1 SQVTM, CDR2 ANQGSEA. The CDR3 contains 13 residues. Trimming shortened V by 1 base and J by 7 bases, and 11 bases separated the two germline ends. CDR3 in amino acids: CSVEGREYNEQFF. The CDR3 DNA reads as TGCAGCGTTGAAGGTCGGGAGTATAATGAGCAGTTCTTC.

This chain connects TRBV4-1 to TRBJ1-2; D gene uncertain. The V gene's germline CDR1 is MGHRA and CDR2 YSYEKL. Trimming stripped 2 bases from V and 2 bases from J, with 6 bases between. This CDR3 has 13 amino acids. Written as DNA, the CDR3 is TGCGCCAGCAGCCAACAGAACAACTATGGCTACACCTTC. Its protein product is CASSQQNNYGYTF.

This clonotype was detected a few times. The V call is TRBV3-1, the J call TRBJ2-3, with 8 bases lining up with TRBD2. Germline lookup yields CDR1 LGHDT and CDR2 YNNKEL (reference sequence). The ends lost 2 bases at V and 6 bases at J; junction bases unmatched: 10. The CDR3 length is 16 residues. CDR3 amino acids: CASSQFSGGREDTQYF. CDR3 coding DNA: TGTGCCAGCAGCCAATTCTCGGGAGGGCGTGAGGATACGCAGTATTTT.

This clonotype was seen more than once but under ten times. The V and J genes are TRBV5-8 and TRBJ2-3; D not certain. From germline, CDR1 is SGHTS and CDR2 YDEGEE. Between the trimmed V and J ends, which lost 4 bases and 2 bases, there was a span of 5 bases. This CDR3 is built from 12 residues. The CDR3 DNA reads as TGTGCCAGCAGCGCCTACACAGATACGCAGTATTTT. This gives the protein CASSAYTDTQYF.

V gene TRBV20-1 combines with J gene TRBJ2-7; possibly TRBD1 for D (5 bases). The CDR3 extends over 13 amino acids. V dropped 5 bases and J dropped 0 bases, with 11 bases sitting between them. Per the germline V gene, CDR1 is DFQATT and CDR2 is SNEGSKA (reference sequence). The CDR3 reads CSAGASSSYEQYF. The CDR3 DNA reads as TGCAGTGCTGGGGCTAGTTCCTCCTACGAGCAGTACTTC.

V is TRBV12-5 and J is TRBJ1-1; 7 bases agree with TRBD1. This CDR3 contains 16 residues. Germline CDR1 reads LGHNT; CDR2 reads FRNRAP. Trimming took 3 bases from V and 0 from J; bases not matched to a gene: 7. The CDR3 here is CASGFSRDRLNTEAFF. CDR3 DNA sequence: TGTGCTAGTGGTTTTTCCCGGGACAGATTGAACACTGAAGCTTTCTTT.

The J gene is TRBJ2-1, the V gene TRBV5-1; 10 positions match TRBD1. The V gene's germline CDR1 is SGHRS and CDR2 YFSETQ. V shed 4 bases and J 4 bases; nucleotides not matched to a gene: 5. The CDR3 is 15 amino acids. The CDR3 reads CASSPDRGDYNEQFF. The CDR3 DNA reads as TGCGCCAGCAGCCCGGACAGGGGGGATTACAATGAGCAGTTCTTC.

V is TRBV4-1 and J is TRBJ1-5; a possible D gene is TRBD1 (5 bases). Trimming pared 6 bases from V and 7 bases from J, leaving 19 bases between. The germline V gene has CDR1 MGHRA and CDR2 YSYEKL. The CDR3 has 15 residues. CDR3 sequence: CASSKGTPGDQPQHF. CDR3 DNA sequence: TGCGCCAGCAGTAAAGGTACGCCTGGGGACCAGCCCCAGCATTTT.

Many counts were recorded for this clonotype. The chain couples TRBV29-1 to TRBJ1-2; no reliable D call. Trimming stripped 3 bases from V and 7 bases from J, with 0 bases between. Germline V CDR1 and CDR2: SQVTM, ANQGSEA. The CDR3 totals 8 residues. CDR3 in DNA: TGCAGCGTTGATGGCTACACCTTC. Its translation: CSVDGYTF.

This clonotype was seen more than once but under ten times. The V call is TRBV9, the J call TRBJ2-1; D possibly corresponds to TRBD2 (5 bases). Germline-derived CDR1 and CDR2 are SGDLS and YYNGEE. Trimming removed 1 base from V and 4 bases from J, with 9 bases in between. The CDR3 loop spans 14 amino acids. For the CDR3, the DNA is TGTGCCAGCAGCGTATCCGGGAATTACAATGAGCAGTTCTTC. Translation gives CASSVSGNYNEQFF.

V usage is TRBV28 and J usage is TRBJ2-7; tentative D call: TRBD1 (6 bases). CDR1 is MDHEN, CDR2 SYDVKM, per germline. The CDR3 totals 17 residues. The V gene lost 8 bases and the J gene lost 3 bases, with 26 bases spanning the gap. CDR3: CASATIKDRQVDYEQYF. The CDR3 nucleotides are TGTGCCAGCGCAACGATAAAAGACAGGCAGGTGGACTACGAGCAGTACTTC.

The V gene is TRBV27, the J gene TRBJ2-1; no definite D call. Trimming pared 4 bases from V and 0 bases from J, leaving 13 bases between. The CDR3 spans 16 residues. Germline V gene data show CDR1 as MNHEY and CDR2 as SMNVEV (reference sequence). CDR3 amino acids: CASSSSDNPSYNEQFF. CDR3 nucleotide sequence: TGTGCCAGCAGTTCATCAGACAACCCCTCCTACAATGAGCAGTTCTTC.

This clonotype appeared many times. The rearrangement joins TRBV4-1 to TRBJ2-1, with D possibly matching TRBD2 (7 bases). CDR1 MGHRA and CDR2 YSYEKL come from the germline V gene. V was clipped by 5 bases and J by 0 bases, with 14 bases between them. The CDR3 is made up of 16 amino acids. CDR3 DNA: TGCGCCAGCAGCTGGGGGGGCGGGAGCTCCTACAATGAGCAGTTCTTC. Protein product: CASSWGGGSSYNEQFF.

The chain has TRBV28 and TRBJ2-7, with a possible D match to TRBD1 (5 bases). Between the trimmed V and J ends, which lost 3 bases and 0 bases, there was a span of 18 bases. The germline V gene has CDR1 MDHEN and CDR2 SYDVKM. CDR3 size: 17 residues. CDR3 nucleotides: TGTGCCAGCAGTTTTAGCCCTCTGGACACAAACTCCTACGAGCAGTACTTC. Residues: CASSFSPLDTNSYEQYF.

This clonotype was counted a few times. The chain links TRBV24-1 to TRBJ2-1; D is uncertain. CDR3 length equals 12 residues. Trimming took off 9 bases at V and 0 bases at J, with 5 bases between the two ends. The V gene's germline CDR1 is KGHDR and CDR2 SFDVKD. The CDR3 DNA is TGTGCCACCCTGGACTCCTACAATGAGCAGTTCTTC. Residues: CATLDSYNEQFF.

The rearrangement links TRBV29-1 to TRBJ2-1, with 11 bases identical to TRBD1. V dropped 5 bases and J dropped 9; count of bases not matched to a gene: 9. CDR3 length: 14 residues. Germline CDR1 SQVTM, CDR2 ANQGSEA. CDR3: CSVLRTGGLGEQFF. In DNA, the CDR3 is TGCAGCGTTCTCCGGACAGGGGGCTTAGGTGAGCAGTTCTTC.

This clonotype has only a few counts. V and J are TRBV7-3 and TRBJ2-1, with D uncertain. There are 13 residues in the CDR3. V lost 4 bases to trimming and J lost 4 bases, with 8 bases between them. Germline CDR1 SGHTA, CDR2 FQGTGA. CDR3 residues: CASSSDTYNEQFF. CDR3 bases: TGTGCCAGCAGCTCAGACACATACAATGAGCAGTTCTTC.

This clonotype was recorded a few times. J is TRBJ1-5 and V is TRBV4-1; D not certain. The CDR3 totals 13 residues. Trimming left V 0 bases short and J 6 bases short, with 6 bases between. The V gene's germline CDR1 is MGHRA and CDR2 YSYEKL. CDR3 nucleotide sequence: TGCGCCAGCAGCCAAGACCCAGCTCAGCCCCAGCATTTT. Translation gives CASSQDPAQPQHF.

The chain employs TRBV28 and TRBJ2-5; 12 nucleotides agree with TRBD2. With 6 bases clipped from V and 5 bases from J, the junction kept 10 bases outside the gene matches. The germline gives CDR1 MDHEN, CDR2 SYDVKM. The CDR3 totals 16 residues. This chain's CDR3 is CASRFTTSGSPETQYF. CDR3 DNA sequence: TGTGCCAGCAGATTCACGACTAGCGGGAGCCCGGAGACCCAGTACTTC.

This chain connects TRBV29-1 to TRBJ2-5; TRBD1 matches at 7 bases. The CDR3 extends over 15 amino acids. Germline CDR1 is SQVTM and CDR2 is ANQGSEA. Trimming removed 2 bases from V and 6 bases from J; junction bases left unmatched: 12. The CDR3 bases are TGCAGCGTTGAATTGGCAGGGGGTGGGTTAAAGACCCAGTACTTC. Protein product: CSVELAGGGLKTQYF.

This clonotype was observed at least ten times. CDR3 sequence: CASSFGRPTEAFF. CDR3 DNA: TGTGCCAGCAGTTTCGGCAGGCCAACTGAAGCTTTCTTT. The chain links TRBV28 to TRBJ1-1; D call uncertain. Trimming removed 3 bases at V and 5 bases at J, with 10 bases between. The CDR3 spans 13 residues. The germline V gene has CDR1 MDHEN and CDR2 SYDVKM.

This chain joins TRBV28 and TRBJ2-7, with D maybe TRBD1 (6 bases). The CDR3 contains 14 residues. Looked up from germline, CDR1 is MDHEN and CDR2 is SYDVKM. The ends were cut back, 5 bases at V and 5 bases at J, with 16 bases in the middle. The CDR3 DNA reads as TGTGCCAGCAGTCCAACAGGGCTCTACAACGAGCAGTACTTC. This encodes CASSPTGLYNEQYF.